This T cell receptor (beta chain) derives from a study of blood T cell repertoires in COVID-19. How the authors handled the data: Reference gene primer amplification yielded estimated nucleated cell counts. Only in-frame clones appear in the TCRdb table, and some are missing; sequencing was by immunoSEQ multiplex PCR. Clone size and the V and J calls come from that table; the DNA yielded D and trimming. The sample carries around 320,000 clones, around 88% recorded once. The V and J ends lost 6 bases and 3 bases respectively, with 14 bases between them. Germline CDR1 and CDR2: MNHEY and SVGAGI. The CDR3 contains 14 residues.

This receptor was obtained from a woman aged 25 to 39 who had recovered from COVID-19. V is TRBV6-5 and J is TRBJ1-1, with D possibly being TRBD1 (5 bases). Source material: peripheral blood. CDR3 in DNA: TGTGCCAGCAGCAGACTGGCGGGGGACACTGAAGCTTTCTTT. Translating it yields CASSRLAGDTEAFF.